This entry lists 11 T cell receptor beta chains sequenced from one sample in a study of human T cells and chemical hapten exposure. This sample's time point: patch test 1, 2 weeks after DPC sensitization. Indicated treatment: therapeutic diphenylcyclopropenone sensitization with weekly scalp DPC. From the RACE reads, TCRdb called clonotypes with MiXCR, one entry per CDR3 protein. The sample has 180,000 or so distinct CDR3 sequences, 13% to 15% seen once. This sample comprised whole blood, obtained in connection with sensitization to the hapten diphenylcyclopropenone (DPC). All receptors derive from a woman aged 30 to 39 with alopecia areata. Some clones in this sample may be carry-over from other donors' samples.

This clonotype was detected a few times. The V call is TRBV4-2, the J call TRBJ1-6; D remains ambiguous. Germline V CDR1 and CDR2: LGHNA, YNFKEQ. The CDR3 is 13 amino acids. Trimming took 2 bases from V and 9 from J, leaving 8 bases between them. The CDR3 DNA reads as TGTGCCAGCAGCCAATTCGAGGTTTCACCCCTCCACTTT. Translating it yields CASSQFEVSPLHF.

Only a few counts were recorded for this clonotype. CDR3 protein: CASSYSELAGVDTQYF. CDR3 nucleotides: TGTGCCAGCAGTTACTCCGAACTAGCGGGAGTAGATACGCAGTATTTT. The chain is built from TRBV6-5 and TRBJ2-3, with 11 bases aligning to TRBD2. Germline loops: CDR1 MNHEY, CDR2 SVGAGI. The CDR3 contains 16 residues. The trim removed 0 bases at V and 5 bases at J, leaving 4 bases unmatched.

The chain has TRBV7-8 and TRBJ2-1; D unresolved. V lost 5 bases and J 8 bases, leaving 13 bases between the germline ends. CDR1 SGHVS and CDR2 FQNEAQ come from the germline V gene. The CDR3 extends over 13 amino acids. The CDR3 spells CASSPRLGDEQFF. CDR3 nucleotide sequence: TGTGCCAGCAGCCCACGATTAGGCGATGAGCAGTTCTTC. The full variable domain, rest sourced from reference TRBV7-8 and TRBJ2-1, is GAGVSQSPRYKVAKRGQDVALRCDPISGHVSLFWYQQALGQGPEFLTYFQNEAQLDKSGLPSDRFFAERPEGSVSTLKIQRTQQEDSAVYLCASSPRLGDEQFFGPGTRLTVL.

This clonotype occurred a few times. This chain's CDR3 is CSARTDQETQYF. The CDR3, as DNA: TGCAGCGCCAGGACAGACCAAGAGACCCAGTACTTC. V and J are TRBV29-1 and TRBJ2-5, with a tentative D call TRBD1 (6 bases). V was cut by 7 bases and J by 0 bases, with 9 bases left in between. In germline, CDR1 is SQVTM, CDR2 ANQGSEA. The CDR3 is 12 amino acids.

This clonotype has just a few counts. The chain employs TRBV6-2 or TRBV6-3 and TRBJ2-6; no firm D call. CDR3 length: 15 residues. From germline, CDR1 is MNHEY and CDR2 SVGEGT. Trimming stripped 7 bases from V and 0 bases from J, with 10 bases between. CDR3: CASMPARSGANVLTF. For the CDR3, the DNA is TGTGCCAGCATGCCCGCCCGCTCTGGGGCCAACGTCCTGACTTTC.

This clonotype was seen many times. The chain is built from TRBV5-1 and TRBJ2-7; weak D call: TRBD2 (5 bases). The CDR3 is 12 residues long. V was pared by 4 bases and J by 3 bases, with 8 bases between. CDR1 is SGHRS and CDR2 is YFSETQ in the germline V gene. As DNA, the CDR3 is TGCGCCAGCAGCGAGGGAAGCTACGAGCAGTACTTC. Amino acid sequence: CASSEGSYEQYF.

The rearrangement joins TRBV6-1 to TRBJ2-3; 9 bases fit TRBD2. Germline V CDR1 and CDR2: MNHNS, SASEGT. J gave up 4 bases and V 5 bases, and 10 bases lay outside the gene matches. The CDR3 runs 16 residues. The CDR3 spells CASSPLSGSGADTQYF. CDR3 DNA: TGTGCCAGCAGTCCCCTTAGCGGGAGCGGGGCAGATACGCAGTATTTT.

This clonotype was picked up a small number of times. The gene calls are TRBV5-1 and TRBJ2-2; no firm D call. V shed 0 bases and J shed 4 bases, with 7 bases lying between them. This CDR3 has 14 residues. CDR1 and CDR2 from the germline V gene are SGHRS and YFSETQ. The CDR3 loop reads CASSLARPTGELFF. Written as DNA, the CDR3 is TGCGCCAGCAGCTTGGCCAGGCCCACCGGGGAGCTGTTTTTT.

The table lists this clonotype with a few counts. This sequence joins TRBV18 and TRBJ1-2, with D tentatively TRBD1 (5 bases). The CDR3 runs 13 residues. The V gene's germline CDR1 is KGHSH and CDR2 LQKENI. V lost 1 base and J lost 6, with 9 bases in between. The CDR3 DNA follows: TGTGCCAGCTCACCACAGGGGTCGAATGGCTACACCTTC. The encoded protein is CASSPQGSNGYTF.

The rearrangement joins TRBV4-1 to TRBJ1-1; perhaps TRBD1 as D (6 bases). Germline V gives CDR1 MGHRA, CDR2 YSYEKL. V was shortened by 1 base and J by 1 base, with 13 bases between the two germline ends. This CDR3 spans 16 amino acids. The CDR3 DNA is TGCGCCAGCAGCCAAGCCGCCCGGACAGCGAACACTGAAGCTTTCTTT. Its translation is CASSQAARTANTEAFF.

In this sample, this clonotype turned up a few times. The gene calls are TRBV12-2 and TRBJ2-7; TRBD1, the table's D call, lacks a check against the DNA. TRBV12-2 constitutes a pseudogene. The CDR3 sequence is 15 residues long. CDR3: CASRLQGDCSYEQYF. The CDR3 nucleotides are TGTGCAAGTCGCTTACAGGGGGACTGCTCCTACGAGCAGTACTTC.